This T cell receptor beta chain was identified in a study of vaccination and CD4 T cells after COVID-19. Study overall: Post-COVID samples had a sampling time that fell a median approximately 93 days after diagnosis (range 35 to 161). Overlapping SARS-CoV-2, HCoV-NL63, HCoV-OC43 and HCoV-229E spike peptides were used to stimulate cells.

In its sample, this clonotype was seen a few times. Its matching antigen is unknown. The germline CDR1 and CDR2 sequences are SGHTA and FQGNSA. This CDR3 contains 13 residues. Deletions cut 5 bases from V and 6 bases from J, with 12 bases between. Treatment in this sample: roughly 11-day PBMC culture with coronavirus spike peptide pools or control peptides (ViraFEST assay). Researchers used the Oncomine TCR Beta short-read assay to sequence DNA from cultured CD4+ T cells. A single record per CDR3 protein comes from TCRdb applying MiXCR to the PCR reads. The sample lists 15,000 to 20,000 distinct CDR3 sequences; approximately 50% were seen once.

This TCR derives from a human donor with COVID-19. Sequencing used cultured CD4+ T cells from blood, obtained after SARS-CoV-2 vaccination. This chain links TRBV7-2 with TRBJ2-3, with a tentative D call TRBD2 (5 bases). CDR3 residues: CASSPSPGDTQYF. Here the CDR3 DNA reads TGTGCCAGCAGCCCATCCCCGGGGGATACGCAGTATTTT. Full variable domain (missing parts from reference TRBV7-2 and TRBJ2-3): GAGVSQSPSNKVTEKGKDVELRCDPISGHTALYWYRQSLGQGLEFLIYFQGNSAPDKSGLPSDRFSAERTGGSVSTLTIQRTQQEDSAVYLCASSPSPGDTQYFGPGTRLTVL.